This T cell receptor beta chain was recovered during a study of T cells after yellow fever vaccination. As for the study in general: Fractions low in cell number were prepared with SMART-Seq v4 Ultra Low Input. General study findings and limits: The secondary response was weaker but peaked faster, day 5 versus 15. Clones from primary vaccination mostly reappeared after the booster (over 95% CD4, about 88% CD8).

The CDR3 totals 13 residues. Trimming cost V 5 bases and J 3 bases, with 11 bases left between them. CDR1 SGHTA and CDR2 FQGNSA come from the germline V gene. A process of 5'RACE template switching, which added a universal primer site and UMIs, was used to make TCR cDNA. TCRdb processed the 5' RACE reads anew with MiXCR; each CDR3 protein has one entry. The data hold fewer than 450,000 distinct CDR3 sequences, with around a tenth observed a single time. This clonotype was seen repeatedly, ten times or more. As yet, its antigen is unknown. The rearrangement joins TRBV7-2 to TRBJ2-7; D gene ambiguous. The sample was PBMCs, taken on the day of the first yellow fever vaccination. The clonotype was recovered from a man between 18 and 35 years old who received the YFV17D yellow fever vaccine. In nucleotides, the CDR3 is TGTGCCAGCAGCCGCACTGGGCTCTACGAGCAGTACTTC. Translated, it gives CASSRTGLYEQYF.